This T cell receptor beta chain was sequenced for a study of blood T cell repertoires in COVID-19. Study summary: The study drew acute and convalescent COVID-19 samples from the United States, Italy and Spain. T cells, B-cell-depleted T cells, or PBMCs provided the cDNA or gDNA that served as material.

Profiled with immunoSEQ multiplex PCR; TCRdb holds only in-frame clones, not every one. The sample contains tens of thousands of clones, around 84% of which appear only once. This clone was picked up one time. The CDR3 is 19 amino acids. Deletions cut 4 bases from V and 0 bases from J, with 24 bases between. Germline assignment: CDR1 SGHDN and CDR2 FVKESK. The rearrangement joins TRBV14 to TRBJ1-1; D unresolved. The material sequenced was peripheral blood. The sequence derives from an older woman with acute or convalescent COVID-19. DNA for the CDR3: TGTGCCAGCAGCCCGAGGGCGTTAGTCCGCCAATTCATGAACACTGAAGCTTTCTTT. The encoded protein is CASSPRALVRQFMNTEAFF.